This T cell receptor (beta chain) was sequenced in a study of control samples from healthy donors and cancer patients (dated by TCRdb to 2020 to 2022). The library was built by means of the immunoSEQ multiplex PCR assay. The clones in this table, taken by TCRdb from immuneACCESS, are in-frame only. Not every clone is retained; where verified, under half of the shortfall comes from an unresolved V gene, and the cause of the rest is unknown. For this sample the table gives 60,000 to 80,000 clones, of which over 75% were detected only once. Under 4.5% of the sample is held by the ten biggest clonotypes. A word on this clone: Its antigen is not yet known. No base quality information exists; no much larger clone differs at one position.

From its cysteine to its phenylalanine, the CDR3 spans 16 amino acids. Just the 48-base CDR3 DNA is kept, in frame starting at base 1. V and J lose 4 bases and 7 bases, and a span of 23 bases separates them. For CDR1 and CDR2, the germline V gene lists SGHDT and YYEEEE. The sequence was obtained from a woman between 45 and 60 years old in good health. In this chain, TRBV5-6 is recombined with TRBJ1-2; the D gene remains uncertain. The specimen was blood. CDR3 reads: CASSLDRVPGPIGYTF. The nucleotides read TGTGCCAGCAGCCTTGACCGGGTCCCTGGGCCTATTGGCTACACCTTC.